This record concerns one T cell receptor (beta chain) sequence. Its antigen is undetermined. This CDR3 spans 15 amino acids. V lost 2 bases to trimming and J lost 8 bases, with 15 bases between them. Germline V gene sequence: CDR1 MNHEY, CDR2 SMNVEV (reference sequence). The sample comes from a study of shared clonotypes between healthy human individuals. At deep level, the assay was performed. Roughly 30,000 T cell genomes (around 200 ng DNA) went into each sorted-subset replicate. Original methodology: Filtering differed for immunoSEQ, which gave only junction sequences without quality scores. TCRdb's copy holds only in-frame clones and misses some; the assay was immunoSEQ multiplex PCR. D and trimming were read from the DNA, whereas the V and J calls and clone size are those reported in that table. Here the sample spans some 2,100,000 clones, around 93% being singletons. Naive CD8 cells, CD45RO-negative and positively selected for CCR7, excluded terminally differentiated effector memory CD45RA+ cells.

Notes on the study in general: Some clonotypes were shared by all four sorted-subset donors, while others were not shared. The non-shared ones had lower generation probabilities than the shared ones.

The V gene is TRBV27, the J gene TRBJ1-4; D ambiguous. The sequencing sample was made of naive CD8+ T cells from PBMCs. The receptor's source is a man younger than 30 in good health. Some clones in this sample may be carry-over from other donors' samples. The CDR3, as DNA: TGTGCCAGCAGTTTAGCCCCGGTGGATGTGGAAAAACTGTTTTTT. This codes for CASSLAPVDVEKLFF. Supplemented by reference TRBV27 and TRBJ1-4, the full variable domain reads EAQVTQNPRYLITVTGKKLTVTCSQNMNHEYMSWYRQDPGLGLRQIYYSMNVEVTDKGDVPEGYKVSRKEKRNFPLILESPSPNQTSLYFCASSLAPVDVEKLFFGSGTQLSVL.